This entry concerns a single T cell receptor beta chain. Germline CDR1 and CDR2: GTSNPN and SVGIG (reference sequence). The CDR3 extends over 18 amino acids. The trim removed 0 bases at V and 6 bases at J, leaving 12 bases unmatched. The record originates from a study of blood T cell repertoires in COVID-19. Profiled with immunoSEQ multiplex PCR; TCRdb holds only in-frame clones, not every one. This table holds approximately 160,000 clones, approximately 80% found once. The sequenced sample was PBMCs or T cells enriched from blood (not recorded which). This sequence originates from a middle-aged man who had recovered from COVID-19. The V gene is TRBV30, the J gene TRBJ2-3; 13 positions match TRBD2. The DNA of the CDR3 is TGTGCCTGGAGTGTAAGGAGGACTAGCGGGGGTGGACCCGATACGCAGTATTTT. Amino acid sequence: CAWSVRRTSGGGPDTQYF.